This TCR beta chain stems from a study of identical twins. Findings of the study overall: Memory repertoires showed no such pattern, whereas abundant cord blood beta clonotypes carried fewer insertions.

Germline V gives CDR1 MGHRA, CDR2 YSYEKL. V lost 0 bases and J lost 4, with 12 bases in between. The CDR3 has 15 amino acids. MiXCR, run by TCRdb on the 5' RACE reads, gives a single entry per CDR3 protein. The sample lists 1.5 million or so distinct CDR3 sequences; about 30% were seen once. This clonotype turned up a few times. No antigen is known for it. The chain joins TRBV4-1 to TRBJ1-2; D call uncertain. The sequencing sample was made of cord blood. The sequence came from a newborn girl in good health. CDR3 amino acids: CASSQDPGGGYGYTF. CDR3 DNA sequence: TGCGCCAGCAGCCAAGATCCGGGAGGCGGCTATGGCTACACCTTC.